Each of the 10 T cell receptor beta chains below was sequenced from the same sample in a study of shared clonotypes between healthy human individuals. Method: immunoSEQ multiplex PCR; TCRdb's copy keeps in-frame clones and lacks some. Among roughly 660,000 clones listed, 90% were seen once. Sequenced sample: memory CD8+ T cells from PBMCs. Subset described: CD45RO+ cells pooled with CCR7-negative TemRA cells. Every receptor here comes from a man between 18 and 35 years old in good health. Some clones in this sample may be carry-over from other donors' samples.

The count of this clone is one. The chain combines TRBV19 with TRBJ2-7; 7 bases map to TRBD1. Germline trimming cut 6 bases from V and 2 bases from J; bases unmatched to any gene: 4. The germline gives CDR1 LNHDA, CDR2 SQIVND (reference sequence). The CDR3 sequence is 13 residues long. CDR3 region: CASRATGAYEQYF. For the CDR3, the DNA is TGTGCCAGTAGGGCTACAGGGGCCTACGAGCAGTACTTC. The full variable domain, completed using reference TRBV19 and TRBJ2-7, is DGGITQSPKYLFRKEGQNVTLSCEQNLNHDAMYWYRQDPGQGLRLIYYSQIVNDFQKGDIAEGYSVSREKKESFPLTVTSAQKNPTAFYLCASRATGAYEQYFGPGTRLTVT.

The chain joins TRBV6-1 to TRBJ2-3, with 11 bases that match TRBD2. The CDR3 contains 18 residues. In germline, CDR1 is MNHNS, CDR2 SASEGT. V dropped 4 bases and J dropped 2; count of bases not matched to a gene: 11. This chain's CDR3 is CASSVLAGGPENTDTQYF. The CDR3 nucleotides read TGTGCCAGCAGTGTGCTAGCGGGAGGCCCTGAGAACACAGATACGCAGTATTTT.

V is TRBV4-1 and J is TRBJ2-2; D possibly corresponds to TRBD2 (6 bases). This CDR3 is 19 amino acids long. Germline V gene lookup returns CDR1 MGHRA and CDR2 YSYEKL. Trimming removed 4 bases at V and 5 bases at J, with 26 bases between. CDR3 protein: CASSRGILLAPKGTGELFF. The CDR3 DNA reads TGCGCCAGCAGCCGAGGGATATTACTAGCACCTAAGGGAACCGGGGAGCTGTTTTTT.

The CDR3 DNA sequence: TGTGCCAGCAGTTACGACAGTGTCTCACCTTCTAATGAAAAACTGTTTTTT. Encoded protein: CASSYDSVSPSNEKLFF. The chain is built from TRBV25-1 and TRBJ1-4; D perhaps matches TRBD1 (5 bases). Germline values: CDR1 MGHDK, CDR2 SYGVNS. The CDR3 runs to 17 residues. V gave up 5 bases and J gave up 3 bases, with 19 bases separating them.

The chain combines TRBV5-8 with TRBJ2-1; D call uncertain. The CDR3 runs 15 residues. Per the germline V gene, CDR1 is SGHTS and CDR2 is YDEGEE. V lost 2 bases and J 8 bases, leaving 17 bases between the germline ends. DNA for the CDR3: TGTGCCAGCAGCTTTTTCGTGGGATTAGATGATGAGCAGTTCTTC. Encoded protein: CASSFFVGLDDEQFF.

The CDR3 coding sequence is TGTGCCAGCAGCTTAGGCCTTTCCTACGAGCAGTACTTC. This codes for CASSLGLSYEQYF. This sequence joins TRBV13 and TRBJ2-7; D is ambiguous. The CDR3 consists of 13 residues. CDR1 is PRHDT and CDR2 is FYEKMQ in the germline V gene (reference sequence). Between the trimmed V and J ends, which lost 0 bases and 1 base, there was a span of 4 bases.

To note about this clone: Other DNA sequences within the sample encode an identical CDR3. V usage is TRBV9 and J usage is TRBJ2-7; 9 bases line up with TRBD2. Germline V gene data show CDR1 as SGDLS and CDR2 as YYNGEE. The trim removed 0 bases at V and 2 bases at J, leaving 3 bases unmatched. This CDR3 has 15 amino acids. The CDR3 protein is CASSVGGGRAYEQYF. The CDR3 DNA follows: TGTGCCAGCAGCGTAGGGGGCGGGAGGGCCTACGAGCAGTACTTC.

CDR3 DNA: TGTGCCAGCAGTGAAGCACCCTTCCTCTATGGCTACACCTTC. Amino acid sequence: CASSEAPFLYGYTF. This chain uses TRBV6-1 with TRBJ1-2, with D unclear. Trimming stripped 0 bases from V and 4 bases from J, with 9 bases between. The CDR3 consists of 14 residues. Germline V gene lookup returns CDR1 MNHNS and CDR2 SASEGT.

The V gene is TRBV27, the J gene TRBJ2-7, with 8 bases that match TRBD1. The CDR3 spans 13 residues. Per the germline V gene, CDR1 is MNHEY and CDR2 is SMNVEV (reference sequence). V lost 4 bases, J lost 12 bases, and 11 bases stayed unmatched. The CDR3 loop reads CASSSRDRKTLYF. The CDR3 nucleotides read TGTGCCAGCAGTTCCCGGGACAGGAAAACTCTGTACTTC.

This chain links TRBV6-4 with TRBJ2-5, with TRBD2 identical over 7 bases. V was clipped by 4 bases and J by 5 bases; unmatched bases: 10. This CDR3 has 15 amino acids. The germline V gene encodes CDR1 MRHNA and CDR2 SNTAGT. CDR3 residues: CASSGVAGAFETQYF. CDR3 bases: TGTGCCAGCAGTGGTGTGGCGGGAGCTTTCGAGACCCAGTACTTC.